Below, 23 T cell receptor beta chains from the same sample are listed, as sequenced in a study of cytomegalovirus exposure and HLA in healthy donors. PCR involved 60 Vbeta and 13 Jbeta primers. Data came from immunoSEQ multiplex PCR; TCRdb stores just in-frame clones and leaves some out. There are around 100,000 clones in the sample; roughly 78% occur only once, and under 5.5% lies in the top ten. The material sequenced was PBMCs. The receptors stem from a woman in her thirties or forties in good health and CMV-seropositive.

In this sample, this clone turned up a few times. The chain uses TRBV19 and TRBJ2-1, with TRBD2 as a possible D gene (5 bases). Germline assignment: CDR1 LNHDA and CDR2 SQIVND (reference sequence). Trimming shortened V by 3 bases and J by 7 bases, and 16 bases separated the two germline ends. CDR3 size: 15 residues. The CDR3, as DNA: TGTGCCAGTAGTATCTATGCGGTCCCGGGGAATGAGCAGTTCTTC. Translated: CASSIYAVPGNEQFF.

This chain uses TRBV27 with TRBJ2-4, with TRBD2 matching 9 bases. Losses at the gene ends were 2 bases for V and 9 bases for J; bases not matched to a gene: 11. Germline CDR1 and CDR2: MNHEY and SMNVEV (reference sequence). This CDR3 is built from 16 residues. CDR3 region: CASSLVGSSGSIIQYF. CDR3 in DNA: TGTGCCAGCAGTTTAGTTGGGAGTAGCGGGAGCATCATTCAGTACTTC.

This clone was seen a handful of times. The chain is built from TRBV19 and TRBJ2-7; 8 bases map to TRBD1. The CDR3 totals 14 residues. Germline CDR1 reads LNHDA; CDR2 reads SQIVND (reference sequence). After removal of 6 bases from V and 6 bases from J, the junction contained 10 bases not matched to a gene. The DNA of the CDR3 is TGTGCCAGTAGCCCTCGGGACAGGCCCCCCGAGCAGTACTTC. This encodes CASSPRDRPPEQYF.

The chain links TRBV5-1 to TRBJ2-5; D might be TRBD2 (6 bases). Germline values: CDR1 SGHRS, CDR2 YFSETQ. This CDR3 spans 13 amino acids. The V end lost 7 bases, the J end lost 2 bases, and 12 bases lay between the germline ends. CDR3 bases: TGCGCCAGCTCCACCGGGACTCAAGAGACCCAGTACTTC. Amino acids: CASSTGTQETQYF.

The rearrangement uses TRBV11-3 and TRBJ2-3; D remains unclear. V was cut by 5 bases and J by 2 bases, with 8 bases left in between. The CDR3 contains 13 residues. Germline V CDR1 and CDR2: SGHNT, YENEEA. The CDR3 DNA reads as TGTGCCAGCAGCCCGACAAACACAGATACGCAGTATTTT. Translation: CASSPTNTDTQYF. The complete variable domain, with remaining parts taken from reference TRBV11-3 and TRBJ2-3, reads EAGVVQSPRYKIIEKKQPVAFWCNPISGHNTLYWYLQNLGQGPELLIRYENEEAVDDSQLPKDRFSAERLKGVDSTLKIQPAELGDSAVYLCASSPTNTDTQYFGPGTRLTVL.

The chain joins TRBV18 to TRBJ2-3; D is possibly TRBD2 (6 bases). This CDR3 region has 15 residues. Germline lookup yields CDR1 KGHSH and CDR2 LQKENI. The ends were cut back, 6 bases at V and 1 base at J, with 14 bases in the middle. CDR3 sequence reads: CASSSGGARTDTQYF. The CDR3 DNA reads TGTGCCAGCTCGTCTGGAGGGGCCCGCACAGATACGCAGTATTTT.

This chain joins TRBV7-2 and TRBJ2-5; 13 bases are shared with TRBD2. The DNA end is more similar to TRBJ2-7, so the J call may be wrong. Germline V lookup: CDR1 SGHTA, CDR2 FQGNSA. The CDR3 consists of 18 residues. The CDR3 nucleotides read TGTGCCAGCAGCTTACCCGGAAGACTAGCGGGAGGTACCAACGAGCAGTACTTC. It specifies CASSLPGRLAGGTNEQYF.

This chain links TRBV7-2 with TRBJ2-3; D not resolved. Germline V gives CDR1 SGHTA, CDR2 FQGNSA. CDR3 length: 15 amino acids. V was shortened by 2 bases and J by 1 base, with 10 bases between the two germline ends. The CDR3 coding sequence is TGTGCCAGCAGCTTAAACTCCATAGGCACAGATACGCAGTATTTT. The encoded protein is CASSLNSIGTDTQYF.

The chain carries TRBV7-8 and TRBJ2-2; D is unresolved. V lost 6 bases and J lost 7, with 15 bases in between. This CDR3 is built from 14 residues. The germline gives CDR1 SGHVS, CDR2 FQNEAQ. The CDR3 is CASRENTDLGELFF. As DNA, the CDR3 is TGTGCCAGCAGGGAAAACACAGACCTCGGGGAGCTGTTTTTT.

V is TRBV5-6 and J is TRBJ2-1; D is possibly TRBD2 (6 bases). The CDR3 has 17 residues. Germline V gives CDR1 SGHDT, CDR2 YYEEEE. V was trimmed by 3 bases and J by 9 bases, leaving 25 bases between them. The CDR3 DNA reads as TGTGCCAGCAGCTCGCCGCCTCCCGGGACTCAAGCCACTGAGCAGTTCTTC. Encoded protein: CASSSPPPGTQATEQFF. Drawing the rest from reference TRBV5-6 and TRBJ2-1, the complete variable domain is DAGVTQSPTHLIKTRGQQVTLRCSPKSGHDTVSWYQQALGQGPQFIFQYYEEEERQRGNFPDRFSGHQFPNYSSELNVNALLLGDSALYLCASSSPPPGTQATEQFFGPGTRLTVL.

J is TRBJ2-1 and V is TRBV9, with a tentative D call TRBD2 (5 bases). The germline CDR1 and CDR2 sequences are SGDLS and YYNGEE. CDR3 length equals 15 residues. Trimming removed 3 bases at V and 2 bases at J, with 12 bases between. CDR3 coding DNA: TGTGCCAGCAGCGGGGATGAGAGGGCCTACAATGAGCAGTTCTTC. Encoded protein: CASSGDERAYNEQFF.

The J gene is TRBJ1-2, the V gene TRBV6-1; the D gene is possibly TRBD1 (6 bases). Germline CDR1 is MNHNS and CDR2 is SASEGT. The ends were cut back, 4 bases at V and 0 bases at J, with 15 bases in the middle. The CDR3 is 16 residues long. This chain's CDR3 is CASSAGTPKANYGYTF. For the CDR3, the DNA is TGTGCCAGCAGTGCCGGGACACCCAAAGCTAACTATGGCTACACCTTC.

This clone showed up just a few times. The gene calls are TRBV7-6 and TRBJ2-5; 12 nucleotides agree with TRBD2. Trimming at V came to 2 bases and at J to 5 bases, leaving 6 bases not matched to a gene. CDR3 length: 16 residues. The germline gives CDR1 SGHVS, CDR2 FNYEAQ. The CDR3 loop reads CASSLSSGRAGETQYF. CDR3 in DNA: TGTGCCAGCAGCTTATCTAGCGGGAGGGCCGGGGAGACCCAGTACTTC.

The chain uses TRBV15 and TRBJ2-2; maybe TRBD2 (6 bases). Germline V gene data show CDR1 as LNHNV and CDR2 as YYDKDF (reference sequence). V was cut by 6 bases and J by 5 bases, with 13 bases left in between. CDR3 size: 14 residues. The CDR3 is CATRQTGATGELFF. CDR3 sequence (DNA): TGTGCCACCAGACAGACGGGAGCTACCGGGGAGCTGTTTTTT.

This clone was detected only a few times. V gene TRBV7-8 combines with J gene TRBJ2-5, with TRBD2 identical over 11 bases. The germline V gene has CDR1 SGHVS and CDR2 FQNEAQ. The CDR3 length is 15 residues. After removal of 1 base from V and 5 bases from J, the junction contained 3 bases not matched to a gene. In nucleotides, the CDR3 is TGTGCCAGCAGCTTAGGTAGCGGGAGGGGGGAGACCCAGTACTTC. Translating gives CASSLGSGRGETQYF. The complete variable domain, with remaining parts taken from reference TRBV7-8 and TRBJ2-5, reads GAGVSQSPRYKVAKRGQDVALRCDPISGHVSLFWYQQALGQGPEFLTYFQNEAQLDKSGLPSDRFFAERPEGSVSTLKIQRTQQEDSAVYLCASSLGSGRGETQYFGPGTRLLVL.

This clone was detected once. J is TRBJ1-1 and V is TRBV30; D is undetermined. The germline V gene has CDR1 GTSNPN and CDR2 SVGIG (reference sequence). V was trimmed by 4 bases and J by 1 base, leaving 10 bases between them. The CDR3 consists of 13 residues. Written as DNA, the CDR3 is TGTGCCTGGAATATGGCAACGAACACTGAAGCTTTCTTT. Residues: CAWNMATNTEAFF.

This chain links TRBV9 with TRBJ2-7; perhaps TRBD1 as D (5 bases). V was trimmed by 4 bases and J by 0 bases, leaving 11 bases between them. The CDR3 consists of 14 residues. CDR1 and CDR2 (germline): SGDLS, YYNGEE. CDR3 residues: CASSPRDSSYEQYF. DNA for the CDR3: TGTGCCAGCAGCCCAAGAGACAGCTCCTACGAGCAGTACTTC.

The rearrangement links TRBV5-6 to TRBJ2-7; tentatively, D is TRBD2 (6 bases). The CDR3 runs to 15 residues. Germline V CDR1 and CDR2: SGHDT, YYEEEE. V lost 4 bases and J lost 4, with 18 bases in between. CDR3 nucleotide sequence: TGTGCCAGCAGCGCCGGGGGTCTGGGGGTATACGAGCAGTACTTC. Translated: CASSAGGLGVYEQYF.

The V gene is TRBV4-1, the J gene TRBJ2-2; 8 bases are shared with TRBD2. The CDR3 consists of 15 residues. Germline V CDR1 and CDR2: MGHRA, YSYEKL. J gave up 3 bases and V 2 bases, and 2 bases lay outside the gene matches. CDR3 region: CASSQLAGDTGELFF. For the CDR3, the DNA is TGCGCCAGCAGCCAACTAGCGGGTGACACCGGGGAGCTGTTTTTT.

This chain joins TRBV6-6 and TRBJ2-7; TRBD1 might be the D (7 bases). V lost 6 bases to trimming and J lost 2 bases, with 17 bases between them. Germline-derived CDR1 and CDR2 are MNHNY and SVGAGI (reference sequence). The CDR3 has 15 amino acids. Here the CDR3 reads CASSYTGEATYEQYF. DNA for the CDR3: TGTGCCAGCAGCTATACAGGGGAGGCTACCTACGAGCAGTACTTC.

The chain is built from TRBV5-1 and TRBJ2-5, with D possibly TRBD1 on 6 matching bases. The CDR3 consists of 14 residues. Deletions cut 5 bases from V and 5 bases from J, with 16 bases between. Germline CDR1 SGHRS, CDR2 YFSETQ. Here the CDR3 reads CASRRELGAETQYF. The CDR3 coding sequence is TGCGCCAGCAGACGGGAACTGGGGGCCGAGACCCAGTACTTC.

This sequence joins TRBV18 and TRBJ2-7, with TRBD2 identical over 11 bases. The trim removed 6 bases at V and 3 bases at J, leaving 16 bases unmatched. The germline V gene has CDR1 KGHSH and CDR2 LQKENI. CDR3 size: 18 residues. The CDR3 sequence is CASSPGTSGPGGHYEQYF. DNA for the CDR3: TGTGCCAGCTCCCCGGGGACTAGCGGCCCTGGAGGCCACTACGAGCAGTACTTC.

For this clone: The sample has other DNA sequences that encode this CDR3 too. The chain has TRBV9 and TRBJ2-7; D is uncertain. V lost 4 bases and J lost 4, with 21 bases in between. The CDR3 consists of 16 residues. CDR1 is SGDLS, CDR2 YYNGEE, per germline. CDR3 nucleotides: TGTGCCAGCAGCATATCTAGGCAAGACCCGGCATACGAGCAGTACTTC. Translation: CASSISRQDPAYEQYF.